The 13 T cell receptor beta chains presented below share a single source sample, sequenced in a study of early T cells in non-severe SARS-CoV-2 infection. From the 5' RACE reads, TCRdb called clonotypes with MiXCR, one entry per CDR3 protein. The sample has 65,000 to 95,000 distinct CDR3 sequences, 11% to 15% seen once; the top ten hold approximately 9.9%. Sequencing input: whole blood. The receptors were gathered from an adult who was a healthcare worker with PCR-confirmed SARS-CoV-2 infection or an uninfected control (not recorded which).

The chain has TRBV27 and TRBJ1-2; D gene unclear. Germline assignment: CDR1 MNHEY and CDR2 SMNVEV (reference sequence). The CDR3 loop spans 11 amino acids. V shed 6 bases and J shed 5 bases, with 7 bases lying between them. The CDR3 region is CASRSAYGYTF. The CDR3 DNA sequence: TGTGCCAGCAGGTCAGCGTATGGCTACACCTTC.

There are a few counts of this clonotype. The rearrangement joins TRBV6-1 to TRBJ1-6, with D hard to call. The CDR3 covers 15 residues. The germline CDR1 and CDR2 sequences are MNHNS and SASEGT. Trimming pared 6 bases from V and 0 bases from J, leaving 9 bases between. Written as DNA, the CDR3 is TGTGCCAGCAGATTACAGAGCTCCTATAATTCACCCCTCCACTTT. This gives the protein CASRLQSSYNSPLHF.

This clonotype has at least ten counts. This chain connects TRBV5-1 to TRBJ2-7; no clear D. The ends were cut back, 4 bases at V and 0 bases at J, with 8 bases in the middle. Germline V gives CDR1 SGHRS, CDR2 YFSETQ. CDR3 length: 13 amino acids. The CDR3 loop reads CASSENYSYEQYF. The CDR3 DNA sequence: TGCGCCAGCAGCGAGAACTACTCCTACGAGCAGTACTTC.

CDR3 in DNA: TGTGCCAGCAGTATATATTCCTCCAGCAGAGAGAAGCAGTTCTTC. Its protein is CASSIYSSSREKQFF. V and J are TRBV6-2 or TRBV6-3 and TRBJ2-1; D is undetermined. There are 15 residues in the CDR3. V was cut by 5 bases and J by 11 bases, with 22 bases left in between. Germline-derived CDR1 and CDR2 are MNHEY and SVGEGT.

This clonotype was seen only a few times. The J gene is TRBJ2-2, the V gene TRBV2, with D maybe TRBD2 (5 bases). With 6 bases removed from V and 1 base from J, the gap between germline ends came to 12 bases. Germline V lookup: CDR1 SNHLY, CDR2 FYNNEI. This CDR3 is 15 amino acids long. The CDR3 nucleotides read TGTGCCAGCAGCCGGCGGGCCGGGAACACCGGGGAGCTGTTTTTT. This sequence encodes CASSRRAGNTGELFF.

This clonotype was observed at least ten times. The J gene is TRBJ2-2, the V gene TRBV4-3; D is uncertain. V was shortened by 3 bases and J by 0 bases, with 11 bases between the two germline ends. This CDR3 comprises 16 residues. Germline-derived CDR1 and CDR2 are LGHNA and YSLEER. The CDR3: CASSQYRTANTGELFF. The CDR3 DNA reads TGCGCCAGCAGCCAGTATCGGACCGCGAACACCGGGGAGCTGTTTTTT.

This clonotype has ten or more counts. J is TRBJ1-6 and V is TRBV18, with D perhaps matching TRBD1 (6 bases). The CDR3 totals 14 residues. Germline V gene data show CDR1 as KGHSH and CDR2 as LQKENI. Trimming took 2 bases from V and 8 from J, leaving 10 bases between them. The CDR3 nucleotides are TGTGCCAGCTCACCAGGGGGCGAGGATTCACCCCTCCACTTT. This gives the protein CASSPGGEDSPLHF.

The CDR3 reads CASSEGAELGEAFF. As DNA, the CDR3 is TGTGCCAGCAGTGAAGGGGCAGAGCTAGGTGAAGCTTTCTTT. The chain carries TRBV6-1 and TRBJ1-1; D remains unclear. Germline V gene data show CDR1 as MNHNS and CDR2 as SASEGT. V shed 1 base and J shed 7 bases, with 13 bases lying between them. The CDR3 has 14 residues.

This chain uses TRBV7-9 with TRBJ2-7; D remains unclear. V lost 4 bases, J lost 4 bases, and 20 bases lay in between. Germline loops: CDR1 SEHNR, CDR2 FQNEAQ (reference sequence). The CDR3 extends over 16 amino acids. The CDR3 spells CASSSYRPSSGYEQYF. In DNA form, the CDR3 reads TGTGCCAGCAGCTCATACCGGCCCTCTTCGGGTTACGAGCAGTACTTC.

This clonotype showed up just a few times. V and J are TRBV3-1 and TRBJ1-4; D not certain. Trimming pared 4 bases from V and 5 bases from J, leaving 8 bases between. The CDR3 extends over 13 amino acids. Per the germline V gene, CDR1 is LGHDT and CDR2 is YNNKEL (reference sequence). The CDR3 is CASSPWRNEKLFF. In DNA, the CDR3 is TGTGCCAGCAGCCCATGGAGAAATGAAAAACTGTTTTTT.

J is TRBJ1-1 and V is TRBV3-1; D unresolved. Trimming cost V 2 bases and J 1 base, with 2 bases left between them. CDR3 length: 12 amino acids. Germline-derived CDR1 and CDR2 are LGHDT and YNNKEL (reference sequence). The CDR3 bases are TGTGCCAGCAGCCAATCGAACACTGAAGCTTTCTTT. Translated, it gives CASSQSNTEAFF.

This clonotype was observed a few times. The CDR3, as DNA: TGTGCCAGCAGTGACAGTCAGTTGTATAGCAATCAGCCCCAGCATTTT. It encodes CASSDSQLYSNQPQHF. The chain uses TRBV6-1 and TRBJ1-5; D remains unclear. Trimming took off 3 bases at V and 0 bases at J, with 12 bases between the two ends. The V gene's germline CDR1 is MNHNS and CDR2 SASEGT. This CDR3 has 16 amino acids.

In its sample, this clonotype was seen many times. The chain couples TRBV3-1 to TRBJ2-5, with D uncertain. The ends were cut back, 0 bases at V and 7 bases at J, with 0 bases in the middle. The CDR3 is 10 amino acids. Germline lookup yields CDR1 LGHDT and CDR2 YNNKEL (reference sequence). Written as DNA, the CDR3 is TGTGCCAGCAGCCAAGAGACCCAGTACTTC. It codes for CASSQETQYF.